This T cell receptor (beta chain) was identified during a study of blood T cell repertoires in COVID-19. Study at large: Donors in the United States, Italy and Spain gave samples during acute or convalescent COVID-19. In each case, the material was cDNA or gDNA derived from T cells, B-cell-depleted T cells, or PBMCs.

As originally analysed: For nucleated cells, counts were estimated from reference gene primer amplification. Libraries were prepared by immunoSEQ multiplex PCR; TCRdb keeps only in-frame clonotypes and omits some of them. V, J and clone size were drawn from that table, and D and trimming were deduced from the DNA. Among 650,000 to 800,000 clones, about nine tenths were seen once, and the ten largest hold approximately 0.3%. The CDR3 sequence is 15 residues long. The V gene end was trimmed by 0 bases and the J gene end by 0 bases; junction bases not matched to a gene: 2. CDR1 and CDR2 from the germline V gene are SGDLS and YYNGEE.

Specimen: peripheral blood. This chain links TRBV9 with TRBJ1-2, with 7 bases fitting TRBD1. This clonotype was sampled from a woman between 18 and 29 years old with acute or convalescent COVID-19. Written as DNA, the CDR3 is TGTGCCAGCAGCGTAGCGGACAGGACTAACTATGGCTACACCTTC. Encoded protein: CASSVADRTNYGYTF.